These 8 T cell receptor beta chains were sequenced from one sample in a study of Tregs in tolerant kidney transplant recipients. Assay: immunoSEQ multiplex PCR; the TCRdb copy retains only in-frame clones and omits some. The data contain about 83,000 clones, approximately 98% of them singletons. This specimen was CD4+ T cells from blood, taken before the transplant. The receptors derive from a human donor who received a combined kidney and bone marrow transplant.

The chain links TRBV11-3 to TRBJ2-5, with TRBD2 identical over 9 bases. Germline loops: CDR1 SGHNT, CDR2 YENEEA. The CDR3 consists of 15 residues. Losses at the gene ends were 5 bases for V and 5 bases for J; bases not matched to a gene: 9. The CDR3, as DNA: TGTGCCAGCAGCCCCTTAGCGGGAGCCTGGGAGACCCAGTACTTC. Protein product: CASSPLAGAWETQYF.

The chain recombines TRBV5-5 with TRBJ1-5; 10 bases agree with TRBD1. With 0 bases clipped from V and 9 bases from J, the junction kept 6 bases outside the gene matches. The CDR3 runs 15 residues. Germline V CDR1 and CDR2: SGHKS, YYEKEE (reference sequence). The CDR3 reads CASSLGGTGAMPQHF. The CDR3 DNA reads as TGTGCCAGCAGCTTGGGGGGGACAGGGGCAATGCCCCAGCATTTT.

The genes are TRBV5-1 and TRBJ1-2, with a weak D call TRBD1 (6 bases). The germline V gene has CDR1 SGHRS and CDR2 YFSETQ. Between the trimmed V and J ends, which lost 1 base and 3 bases, there was a span of 13 bases. The CDR3 extends over 15 amino acids. The CDR3 is CASSLSDRPHYGYTF. CDR3 nucleotide sequence: TGCGCCAGCAGCTTGAGTGACAGGCCCCACTATGGCTACACCTTC. Using reference TRBV5-1 and TRBJ1-2 for the parts outside the CDR3, the full variable domain is KAGVTQTPRYLIKTRGQQVTLSCSPISGHRSVSWYQQTPGQGLQFLFEYFSETQRNKGNFPGRFSGRQFSNSRSEMNVSTLELGDSALYLCASSLSDRPHYGYTFGSGTRLTVV.

The chain joins TRBV9 to TRBJ1-2; 9 positions match TRBD1. Germline V gene data show CDR1 as SGDLS and CDR2 as YYNGEE. Losses at the gene ends were 0 bases for V and 4 bases for J; bases not matched to a gene: 13. This CDR3 is 18 amino acids long. CDR3: CASSVGVTGTGQIYGYTF. In nucleotides, the CDR3 is TGTGCCAGCAGCGTAGGGGTAACCGGGACAGGGCAAATCTATGGCTACACCTTC.

The chain is built from TRBV4-2 and TRBJ2-3, with 9 bases fitting TRBD2. The length of the CDR3 is 15 residues. Germline V gives CDR1 LGHNA, CDR2 YNFKEQ. J was trimmed by 1 base and V by 7 bases; bases with no gene match: 6. This CDR3 is CASNRIAGGTDTQYF. The CDR3 bases are TGTGCCAGCAACCGAATAGCGGGGGGCACAGATACGCAGTATTTT.

The V call is TRBV5-6, the J call TRBJ2-7, with D unresolved. CDR1 and CDR2 from the germline V gene are SGHDT and YYEEEE. The CDR3 has 14 amino acids. Trimming stripped 0 bases from V and 4 bases from J, with 11 bases between. The CDR3 loop reads CASSLAGGQYEQYF. The DNA for the CDR3 is TGTGCCAGCAGCTTGGCCGGCGGTCAATACGAGCAGTACTTC.

The chain joins TRBV28 to TRBJ1-4; D gene unclear. The ends were cut back, 8 bases at V and 0 bases at J, with 7 bases in the middle. Germline V lookup: CDR1 MDHEN, CDR2 SYDVKM. The CDR3 is 13 residues long. CDR3 DNA: TGTGCCAGCTCCTATGCAACTAATGAAAAACTGTTTTTT. Its translation: CASSYATNEKLFF.

CDR3 nucleotides: TGTGCCAGCAGCTTAGGGCAGCGAGCTACTACAGATACGCAGTATTTT. Its protein is CASSLGQRATTDTQYF. This chain joins TRBV11-3 and TRBJ2-3, with D hard to call. Germline V gene lookup returns CDR1 SGHNT and CDR2 YENEEA. Trimming took 1 base from V and 3 from J, leaving 14 bases between them. The CDR3 spans 16 residues.